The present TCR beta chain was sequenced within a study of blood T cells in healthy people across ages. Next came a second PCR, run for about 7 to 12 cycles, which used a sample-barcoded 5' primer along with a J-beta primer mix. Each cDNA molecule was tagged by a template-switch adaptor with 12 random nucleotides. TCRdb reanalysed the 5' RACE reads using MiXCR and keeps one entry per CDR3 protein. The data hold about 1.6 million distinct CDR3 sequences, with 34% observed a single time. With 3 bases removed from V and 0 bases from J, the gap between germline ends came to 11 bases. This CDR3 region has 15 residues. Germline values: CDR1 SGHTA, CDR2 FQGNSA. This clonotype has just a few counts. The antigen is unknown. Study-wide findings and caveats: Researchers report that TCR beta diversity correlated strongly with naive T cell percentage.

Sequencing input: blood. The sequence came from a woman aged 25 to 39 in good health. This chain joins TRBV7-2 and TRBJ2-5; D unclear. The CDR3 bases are TGTGCCAGCAGCTTGAGGAATAGGAACCAAGAGACCCAGTACTTC. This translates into CASSLRNRNQETQYF.